This T cell receptor beta chain was identified during a study of blood T cell repertoires in COVID-19. Study details: Both acute and convalescent COVID-19 samples were obtained from the United States, Italy and Spain. T cells, B-cell-depleted T cells, or PBMCs supplied cDNA or gDNA.

In the study's own analysis: Nucleated cell counts were estimated from reference gene primer amplification. Generated by immunoSEQ multiplex PCR, the TCRdb table keeps only in-frame clones and is missing some. V, J and clone size are those of that table, while D and trimming were read from the DNA. The sample carries approximately 210,000 clones, over 75% recorded once. Seattle patients were enrolled during active infection and followed longitudinally. The V and J ends lost 3 bases and 5 bases respectively, with 10 bases between them. The CDR3 contains 13 residues. Germline V gene data show CDR1 as MRHNA and CDR2 as SNTAGT.

The J gene is TRBJ1-2, the V gene TRBV6-4; D is possibly TRBD1 (6 bases). The material sequenced was peripheral blood. This clonotype was obtained from a man aged 45-65 years with COVID-19, enrolled during active disease. This chain's CDR3 is CASSERGGYGYTF. The CDR3 region has the DNA TGTGCCAGCAGTGAGAGGGGGGGGTATGGCTACACCTTC.